What follows are 17 T cell receptor beta chains derived from one specimen sequenced in a study of blood T cell repertoires in COVID-19 (dated by TCRdb to about 2020). Library generation was performed with the immunoSEQ multiplex PCR assay. TCRdb holds this immuneACCESS table with in-frame rearrangements only. Some clones are missing; in checked studies, unresolved V genes explain under half, and the rest has no known cause. Recorded for this sample are about 190,000 clones; less than 85% of them occurred a single time. More than 2.5% of the sample lies in the top ten. Source material: PBMCs or T cells enriched from blood (not recorded which). The receptor source for this set is a woman between 25 and 40 years old who had recovered from COVID-19.

The chain employs TRBV7-9 and TRBJ1-5; possible D gene TRBD1, 6 bases. The CDR3 has 14 residues. The V gene lost 1 base and the J gene lost 4 bases, with 8 bases spanning the gap. CDR1 and CDR2 (germline): SEHNR, FQNEAQ (reference sequence). CDR3 region: CASSLGGQNQPQHF. As DNA, the CDR3 is TGTGCCAGCAGCTTAGGGGGGCAGAATCAGCCCCAGCATTTT. Full variable domain (outside the CDR3, taken from reference TRBV7-9 and TRBJ1-5): DTGVSQNPRHKITKRGQNVTFRCDPISEHNRLYWYRQTLGQGPEFLTYFQNEAQLEKSRLLSDRFSAERPKGSFSTLEIQRTEQGDSAMYLCASSLGGQNQPQHFGDGTRLSIL.

The V call is TRBV7-9, the J call TRBJ1-3; no firm D call. The CDR3 contains 14 residues. Germline lookup yields CDR1 SEHNR and CDR2 FQNEAQ (reference sequence). The germline V and J ends were trimmed by 1 base and 10 bases, with 14 bases remaining between them. The CDR3: CASSLDGITGTIYF. CDR3 nucleotide sequence: TGTGCCAGCAGCTTAGATGGGATCACGGGGACCATATATTTT.

V is TRBV11-2 and J is TRBJ2-3, with D hard to call. Germline V gene sequence: CDR1 SGHAT, CDR2 FQNNGV. The length of the CDR3 is 13 residues. Trimming left V 5 bases short and J 6 bases short, with 12 bases between. DNA of the CDR3: TGTGCCAGCAGCCCCTCCGTCGTTGATACGCAGTATTTT. The encoded protein is CASSPSVVDTQYF.

The rearrangement joins TRBV19 to TRBJ2-7; a weak D match, TRBD1 (5 bases). Trimming removed 1 base at V and 2 bases at J, with 12 bases between. CDR3 size: 15 residues. Germline CDR1 and CDR2: LNHDA and SQIVND (reference sequence). CDR3 in amino acids: CASSIANAGTYEQYF. The CDR3 DNA sequence: TGTGCCAGTAGTATAGCTAACGCAGGGACCTACGAGCAGTACTTC. Combining the CDR3 with reference TRBV19 and TRBJ2-7 gives the whole variable domain DGGITQSPKYLFRKEGQNVTLSCEQNLNHDAMYWYRQDPGQGLRLIYYSQIVNDFQKGDIAEGYSVSREKKESFPLTVTSAQKNPTAFYLCASSIANAGTYEQYFGPGTRLTVT.

This clone occurred a few times. The chain joins TRBV10-2 to TRBJ2-5; no definite D call. CDR1 WSHSY and CDR2 SAAADI come from the germline V gene. This CDR3 has 14 amino acids. V was cut by 5 bases and J by 5 bases, with 15 bases left in between. The CDR3 sequence is CASSPSRSSETQYF. CDR3 coding DNA: TGCGCCAGCAGTCCCTCCCGGTCTTCGGAGACCCAGTACTTC.

This chain uses TRBV30 with TRBJ2-1; a weak D match, TRBD1 (6 bases). This CDR3 has 15 amino acids. V lost 3 bases and J lost 10, with 22 bases in between. Germline V gene lookup returns CDR1 GTSNPN and CDR2 SVGIG (reference sequence). In nucleotides, the CDR3 is TGTGCCTGGAGGAGAACCGGGACCCAAACAGGGGAGCAGTTCTTC. It codes for CAWRRTGTQTGEQFF. Combining the CDR3 with reference TRBV30 and TRBJ2-1 gives the whole variable domain SQTIHQWPATLVQPVGSPLSLECTVEGTSNPNLYWYRQAAGRGLQLLFYSVGIGQISSEVPQNLSASRPQDRQFILSSKKLLLSDSGFYLCAWRRTGTQTGEQFFGPGTRLTVL.

V usage is TRBV7-9 and J usage is TRBJ1-6; 9 nucleotides match TRBD1. CDR3 length: 15 amino acids. Trimming took 5 bases from V and 7 from J; bases not matched to a gene: 6. Germline V lookup: CDR1 SEHNR, CDR2 FQNEAQ (reference sequence). The CDR3: CASSPPGTGNSPLHF. The DNA for the CDR3 is TGTGCCAGCAGCCCTCCCGGGACAGGGAATTCACCCCTCCACTTT.

J is TRBJ1-2 and V is TRBV5-6; 7 bases match TRBD1. The CDR3 covers 15 residues. CDR1 is SGHDT and CDR2 is YYEEEE in the germline V gene. The junction had 12 bases not matched to a gene; V was cut back by 4 bases and J by 6 bases. The CDR3 spells CASSRGDTGVHGYTF. For the CDR3, the DNA is TGTGCCAGCAGCAGGGGGGACACAGGGGTCCATGGCTACACCTTC.

The chain combines TRBV19 with TRBJ2-5; TRBD1 might be the D (6 bases). CDR1 is LNHDA, CDR2 SQIVND, per germline (reference sequence). This CDR3 region has 14 residues. The ends were cut back, 6 bases at V and 1 base at J, with 12 bases in the middle. The CDR3 nucleotides read TGTGCCAGTAGCCTACAGGGCCCCCAAGAGACCCAGTACTTC. Its translation: CASSLQGPQETQYF. Drawing the rest from reference TRBV19 and TRBJ2-5, the complete variable domain is DGGITQSPKYLFRKEGQNVTLSCEQNLNHDAMYWYRQDPGQGLRLIYYSQIVNDFQKGDIAEGYSVSREKKESFPLTVTSAQKNPTAFYLCASSLQGPQETQYFGPGTRLLVL.

CDR3 sequence reads: CASSYTTGGMVRWQYF. In nucleotides, the CDR3 is TGTGCCAGCAGTTACACTACAGGGGGGATGGTCCGATGGCAGTACTTC. The rearrangement links TRBV6-5 to TRBJ2-7; 8 bases fit TRBD1. CDR1 is MNHEY and CDR2 is SVGAGI in the germline V gene. V lost 2 bases and J lost 9; bases outside the gene matches: 15. CDR3 length: 16 residues.

V is TRBV9 and J is TRBJ2-1; 11 bases are a match to TRBD2. Germline V lookup: CDR1 SGDLS, CDR2 YYNGEE. J was trimmed by 5 bases and V by 3 bases; bases with no gene match: 4. CDR3 length: 15 residues. CDR3 sequence reads: CASSAGTSGNNEQFF. In DNA form, the CDR3 reads TGTGCCAGCAGCGCCGGGACTAGCGGAAACAATGAGCAGTTCTTC.

This clone was detected only once. The V gene is TRBV4-2, the J gene TRBJ2-1; weak D call: TRBD2 (6 bases). The CDR3 totals 16 residues. From germline, CDR1 is LGHNA and CDR2 YNFKEQ. V was cut by 4 bases and J by 0 bases, with 13 bases left in between. The CDR3 spells CASSPPGTGSYNEQFF. As DNA, the CDR3 is TGTGCCAGCAGCCCCCCCGGGACTGGCTCCTACAATGAGCAGTTCTTC.

The chain uses TRBV7-2 and TRBJ2-3; TRBD2 matches at 9 bases. The germline CDR1 and CDR2 sequences are SGHTA and FQGNSA. This CDR3 contains 19 residues. Unmatched junction bases numbered 15, after V lost 1 base and J lost 4 bases. The CDR3 region has the DNA TGTGCCAGCAGCTTAGGGGTCCACGACGCGGGACTAGCAGCAGATACGCAGTATTTT. Translating gives CASSLGVHDAGLAADTQYF.

The chain has TRBV29-1 and TRBJ2-7, with TRBD2 as a possible D gene (5 bases). The V and J ends lost 4 bases and 3 bases respectively, with 7 bases between them. CDR1 SQVTM and CDR2 ANQGSEA come from the germline V gene. The CDR3 contains 11 residues. The CDR3 nucleotides read TGCAGCGTTGTTAGCGACTACGAGCAGTACGTC. It is translated as CSVVSDYEQYV.

This chain links TRBV28 with TRBJ2-7; 11 positions agree with TRBD1. The V gene end was trimmed by 5 bases and the J gene end by 1 base; junction bases not matched to a gene: 7. Germline-derived CDR1 and CDR2 are MDHEN and SYDVKM. CDR3 length: 16 amino acids. This chain's CDR3 is CASSPRTGGASYEQYF. DNA of the CDR3: TGTGCCAGCAGTCCCAGGACAGGGGGCGCGTCCTACGAGCAGTACTTC.

The count of this clone is one. The same CDR3 is also encoded by other DNA sequences in this sample. The gene calls are TRBV27 and TRBJ1-1; D not certain. Germline lookup yields CDR1 MNHEY and CDR2 SMNVEV (reference sequence). Trimming took off 5 bases at V and 3 bases at J, with 13 bases between the two ends. The CDR3 sequence is 14 residues long. CDR3 amino acids: CASSPRGRDTEAFF. The CDR3 DNA reads TGTGCCAGCAGTCCCCGTGGGAGGGACACTGAAGCTTTCTTT.

The chain couples TRBV12-3 or TRBV12-4 to TRBJ2-7; TRBD1 might be the D (5 bases). Trimming took 6 bases from V and 4 from J, leaving 10 bases between them. This CDR3 has 12 residues. DNA for the CDR3: TGTGCCAGCAGCCAAGACAGTTACGAGCAGTACGTC. Protein product: CASSQDSYEQYV.